This passage covers 8 T cell receptor beta chains from one sample sequenced in a study of response to subunit inactivated influenza vaccine. TCRdb reanalysed the RT-PCR reads using MiXCR and keeps one entry per CDR3 protein. The repertoire holds around 170,000 distinct CDR3 sequences, with about 10% as singletons. Material: CD8+ T cells sorted from PBMCs, obtained less than 30 months after vaccination. All receptors derive from a man between 50 and 75 years old who received an inactivated influenza vaccine.

This clonotype was detected a few times. The V and J genes are TRBV4-3 and TRBJ2-7; D gene uncertain. Germline V CDR1 and CDR2: LGHNA, YSLEER. The CDR3 has 19 amino acids. The V end lost 0 bases, the J end lost 2 bases, and 23 bases lay between the germline ends. The CDR3 nucleotides read TGCGCCAGCAGCCAAGATTTGGCAGCAGCCAGAAACCTTCCCTACGAGCAGTACTTC. Translated, it gives CASSQDLAAARNLPYEQYF.

This chain joins TRBV28 and TRBJ2-7; 10 bases are a match to TRBD1. There are 17 residues in the CDR3. Germline CDR1 and CDR2: MDHEN and SYDVKM. Unmatched junction bases numbered 14, after V lost 6 bases and J lost 3 bases. This CDR3 reads CASSWTGGLPSLYEQYF. The CDR3 nucleotides are TGTGCCAGCAGCTGGACAGGGGGTCTACCGTCCCTCTACGAGCAGTACTTC.

The chain has TRBV15 and TRBJ2-5; 9 nucleotides match TRBD2. Germline lookup yields CDR1 LNHNV and CDR2 YYDKDF (reference sequence). Germline trimming cut 0 bases from V and 7 bases from J; bases unmatched to any gene: 6. The CDR3 spans 15 residues. The CDR3 nucleotides read TGTGCCACCAGCAGAGATATGGGGACTAGCACGACCCAGTACTTC. Protein: CATSRDMGTSTTQYF. Together with reference TRBV15 and TRBJ2-5, the CDR3 gives the full variable domain: DAMVIQNPRYQVTQFGKPVTLSCSQTLNHNVMYWYQQKSSQAPKLLFHYYDKDFNNEADTPDNFQSRRPNTSFCFLDIRSPGLGDTAMYLCATSRDMGTSTTQYFGPGTRLLVL.

This clonotype has ten or more counts. V usage is TRBV4-1 and J usage is TRBJ2-3; TRBD1 matches at 7 bases. Germline-derived CDR1 and CDR2 are MGHRA and YSYEKL. This CDR3 comprises 16 residues. V was pared by 1 base and J by 2 bases, with 6 bases of the junction left unmatched. The DNA for the CDR3 is TGCGCCAGCAGCCAAGTTGAGGGGGCAACCACAGATACGCAGTATTTT. This gives the protein CASSQVEGATTDTQYF.

This clonotype was seen only a few times. The chain combines TRBV29-1 with TRBJ2-7; 9 nucleotides align to TRBD2. The CDR3 has 13 amino acids. Unmatched junction bases numbered 11, after V lost 7 bases and J lost 7 bases. CDR1 is SQVTM, CDR2 ANQGSEA, per germline. CDR3 sequence: CSARGGGLVEQYF. Here the CDR3 DNA reads TGCAGCGCTCGCGGGGGGGGTCTCGTTGAGCAGTACTTC.

This clonotype was found many times. The chain uses TRBV20-1 and TRBJ2-5; D gene unclear. This CDR3 spans 13 amino acids. CDR1 is DFQATT, CDR2 SNEGSKA, per germline (reference sequence). V shed 0 bases and J shed 4 bases, with 9 bases lying between them. As DNA, the CDR3 is TGCAGTGCTAGAGACCCCGGTGGAGAGACCCAGTACTTC. Its protein is CSARDPGGETQYF.

The chain is built from TRBV12-3 or TRBV12-4 and TRBJ2-1; D is ambiguous. V was cut by 8 bases and J by 0 bases, with 11 bases left in between. The CDR3 sequence is 14 residues long. The CDR3 DNA reads TGTGCCAGCGGCTCCAAGGGCTCCTACAATGAGCAGTTCTTC. It specifies CASGSKGSYNEQFF.

This clonotype has just a few counts. J is TRBJ2-6 and V is TRBV6-5; D call uncertain. The V and J ends lost 3 bases and 0 bases respectively, with 3 bases between them. In germline, CDR1 is MNHEY, CDR2 SVGAGI. This CDR3 spans 14 amino acids. This CDR3 is CASSYFSGANVLTF. DNA for the CDR3: TGTGCCAGCAGTTATTTCTCTGGGGCCAACGTCCTGACTTTC.